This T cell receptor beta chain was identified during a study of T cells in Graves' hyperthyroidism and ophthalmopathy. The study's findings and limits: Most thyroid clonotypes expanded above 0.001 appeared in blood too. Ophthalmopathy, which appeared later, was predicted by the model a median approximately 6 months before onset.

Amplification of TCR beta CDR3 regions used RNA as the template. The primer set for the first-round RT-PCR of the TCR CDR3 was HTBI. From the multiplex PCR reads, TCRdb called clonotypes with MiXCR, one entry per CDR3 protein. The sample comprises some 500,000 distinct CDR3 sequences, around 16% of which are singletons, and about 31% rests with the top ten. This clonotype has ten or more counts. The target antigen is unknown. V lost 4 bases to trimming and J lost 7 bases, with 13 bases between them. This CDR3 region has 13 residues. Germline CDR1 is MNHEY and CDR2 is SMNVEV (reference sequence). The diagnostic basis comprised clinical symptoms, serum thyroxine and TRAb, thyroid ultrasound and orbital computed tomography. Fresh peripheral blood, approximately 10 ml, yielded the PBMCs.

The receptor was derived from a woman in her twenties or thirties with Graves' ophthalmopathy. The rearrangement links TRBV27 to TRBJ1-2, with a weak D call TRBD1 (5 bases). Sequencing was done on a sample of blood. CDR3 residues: CASSWGGVGGYTF. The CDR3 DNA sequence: TGTGCCAGCAGTTGGGGAGGGGTAGGTGGCTACACCTTC.